Below, 29 T cell receptor beta chains from the same sample are listed, as sequenced in a study of T cells after yellow fever vaccination. TCRdb processed the 5' RACE reads anew with MiXCR; each CDR3 protein has one entry. The table includes approximately 580,000 distinct CDR3 sequences, less than 20% detected once. The sequences come from PBMCs, collected more than 4 days after the first yellow fever vaccination. The receptors were gathered from a man between 18 and 29 years old who received the YFV17D yellow fever vaccine.

This chain links TRBV28 with TRBJ2-1; 9 nucleotides match TRBD2. V dropped 7 bases and J dropped 6; count of bases not matched to a gene: 10. The germline gives CDR1 MDHEN, CDR2 SYDVKM. This CDR3 is 15 amino acids long. CDR3 protein: CASNPGAGGRNEQFF. The CDR3 bases are TGTGCCAGCAACCCAGGGGCGGGGGGGCGCAATGAGCAGTTCTTC.

The chain employs TRBV9 and TRBJ2-5; D is undetermined. The CDR3 contains 13 residues. Germline CDR1 SGDLS, CDR2 YYNGEE. V dropped 1 base and J dropped 4 bases, with 8 bases sitting between them. CDR3: CASSVRTGETQYF. CDR3 nucleotides: TGTGCCAGCAGCGTACGGACGGGAGAGACCCAGTACTTC.

This clonotype has just a few counts. V and J are TRBV5-4 and TRBJ2-3, with 10 bases fitting TRBD1. The CDR3 is 16 amino acids. Germline trimming cut 4 bases from V and 2 bases from J; bases unmatched to any gene: 7. Germline assignment: CDR1 SGHNT and CDR2 YYREEE (reference sequence). The CDR3 protein is CASSLTGTGVTDTQYF. The CDR3 DNA follows: TGTGCCAGCAGCCTCACCGGGACAGGGGTCACAGATACGCAGTATTTT.

Only a few counts were recorded for this clonotype. The junction departs from the called germline gene at one end, perhaps through a read error. V usage is TRBV18 and J usage is TRBJ1-1; no clear D. This CDR3 has 13 amino acids. In germline, CDR1 is KGHSH, CDR2 LQKENI. The CDR3 region is CASSPPSAALLSF. The CDR3 region has the DNA TGTGCCAGCTCACCACCGTCGGCAGCCCTTTTAAGCTTT. Full variable domain (remainder filled in from reference TRBV18 and TRBJ1-1): NAGVMQNPRHLVRRRGQEARLRCSPMKGHSHVYWYRQLPEEGLKFMVYLQKENIIDESGMPKERFSAEFPKEGPSILRIQQVVRGDSAAYFCASSPPSAALLSFGQGTRLTVV.

V usage is TRBV15 and J usage is TRBJ2-1, with D tentatively TRBD2 (6 bases). The CDR3 sequence is 16 residues long. Deletions cut 0 bases from V and 8 bases from J, with 17 bases between. CDR1 and CDR2 (germline): LNHNV, YYDKDF (reference sequence). CDR3 sequence (DNA): TGTGCCACCAGCAGAGAGACTGGAATAGGAGGGGATGAGCAGTTCTTC. This encodes CATSRETGIGGDEQFF.

This clonotype was counted only a few times. The chain combines TRBV9 with TRBJ1-5; 7 nucleotides agree with TRBD1. This CDR3 is 13 amino acids long. The V gene's germline CDR1 is SGDLS and CDR2 YYNGEE. The ends lost 0 bases at V and 11 bases at J; junction bases unmatched: 5. CDR3 protein: CASSVGGGTAQHF. The CDR3 bases are TGTGCCAGCAGCGTAGGGGGAGGGACAGCCCAGCATTTT.

CDR3 DNA sequence: TGTGCCAGCAGCGTAGGAGGGGGTGACAATCAGCCCCAGCATTTT. This codes for CASSVGGGDNQPQHF. The V call is TRBV9, the J call TRBJ1-5, with a weak D call TRBD1 (6 bases). Germline values: CDR1 SGDLS, CDR2 YYNGEE. The CDR3 is made up of 15 amino acids. V was cut by 0 bases and J by 3 bases, with 10 bases left in between.

The chain combines TRBV6-1 with TRBJ2-5, with D possibly matching TRBD1 (5 bases). This CDR3 spans 13 amino acids. V lost 6 bases and J 3 bases, leaving 11 bases between the germline ends. Germline V lookup: CDR1 MNHNS, CDR2 SASEGT. In DNA, the CDR3 is TGTGCCAGCAGCATGACAGTGGAAGAGACCCAGTACTTC. Translated: CASSMTVEETQYF.

The V call is TRBV7-2, the J call TRBJ1-4; TRBD1 agrees at 7 bases. The V gene end was trimmed by 7 bases and the J gene end by 5 bases; junction bases not matched to a gene: 4. CDR1 is SGHTA and CDR2 is FQGNSA in the germline V gene. The CDR3 consists of 13 residues. As DNA, the CDR3 is TGTGCCAGCAAGGGACAGCCGAATGAAAAACTGTTTTTT. It translates to CASKGQPNEKLFF.

V is TRBV5-1 and J is TRBJ2-7; D ambiguous. The CDR3 extends over 13 amino acids. V was clipped by 6 bases and J by 2 bases, with 12 bases between them. The germline CDR1 and CDR2 sequences are SGHRS and YFSETQ. In nucleotides, the CDR3 is TGCGCCAGCACCGACTCAAACCCCTACGAGCAGTACTTC. Translation: CASTDSNPYEQYF.

CDR3 protein: CAWRGLNTEAFF. In nucleotides, the CDR3 is TGTGCCTGGCGAGGTCTGAACACTGAAGCTTTCTTT. This chain uses TRBV30 with TRBJ1-1; no clear D. The CDR3 runs 12 residues. In germline, CDR1 is GTSNPN, CDR2 SVGIG (reference sequence). Trimming left V 5 bases short and J 0 bases short, with 7 bases between.

V and J are TRBV29-1 and TRBJ1-1; TRBD1 is a possible D gene (5 bases). The CDR3 totals 13 residues. The V end lost 5 bases, the J end lost 14 bases, and 24 bases lay between the germline ends. Looked up from germline, CDR1 is SQVTM and CDR2 is ANQGSEA. DNA for the CDR3: TGCAGCGTTTCCGGGACCGCGAGACTACTTTCGTTCTTT. Its protein product is CSVSGTARLLSFF.

This clonotype was seen a handful of times. The chain has TRBV6-1 and TRBJ2-6; perhaps TRBD2 as D (5 bases). The CDR3 loop spans 14 amino acids. CDR1 MNHNS and CDR2 SASEGT come from the germline V gene. V was clipped by 9 bases and J by 0 bases, with 9 bases between them. DNA for the CDR3: TGTGCCAGAGAAGAGGGCTCTGGGGCCAACGTCCTGACTTTC. It specifies CAREEGSGANVLTF.

This clonotype has only one observation. The chain has TRBV15 and TRBJ1-6; TRBD1 might be the D (5 bases). Trimming removed 0 bases from V and 9 bases from J, with 9 bases in between. Germline lookup yields CDR1 LNHNV and CDR2 YYDKDF (reference sequence). The CDR3 runs 14 residues. The CDR3 sequence is CATSREGQGSPLHF. For the CDR3, the DNA is TGTGCCACCAGCAGAGAGGGGCAGGGTTCACCCCTCCACTTT.

This clonotype was counted only a few times. The rearrangement joins TRBV6-2 or TRBV6-3 to TRBJ2-7; TRBD1 matches at 12 bases. The CDR3 is 15 residues long. With 8 bases clipped from V and 5 bases from J, the junction kept 10 bases outside the gene matches. CDR1 is MNHEY, CDR2 SVGEGT, per germline. The CDR3: CASYSSGTGGHEQYF. CDR3 nucleotides: TGTGCCAGCTATAGTTCCGGGACAGGGGGCCACGAGCAGTACTTC.

This clonotype was seen more than once but under ten times. This chain links TRBV19 with TRBJ2-2; D gene ambiguous. Germline lookup yields CDR1 LNHDA and CDR2 SQIVND (reference sequence). CDR3 length equals 15 residues. V lost 5 bases to trimming and J lost 6 bases, with 16 bases between them. The CDR3 DNA follows: TGTGCCAGTAGTTTCCTACCAGTGGCCCCCGGGGAGCTGTTTTTT. This translates into CASSFLPVAPGELFF.

The CDR3 nucleotides are TGCGCCAGCAGCCCGGGGGGGCCCAACAATGAGCAGTTCTTC. It yields the protein CASSPGGPNNEQFF. The V call is TRBV5-1, the J call TRBJ2-1; 8 positions match TRBD2. From germline, CDR1 is SGHRS and CDR2 YFSETQ. Unmatched junction bases numbered 5, after V lost 4 bases and J lost 5 bases. This CDR3 is 14 amino acids long.

The CDR3 sequence: CASSVVRNTEAFF. The CDR3 DNA sequence: TGTGCCAGCAGTGTCGTGCGGAACACTGAAGCTTTCTTT. The rearrangement uses TRBV9 and TRBJ1-1; D call uncertain. This CDR3 is 13 amino acids long. The V end lost 5 bases, the J end lost 1 base, and 9 bases lay between the germline ends. In germline, CDR1 is SGDLS, CDR2 YYNGEE.

This clonotype was observed a handful of times. J is TRBJ2-2 and V is TRBV6-2 or TRBV6-3, with D perhaps matching TRBD2 (6 bases). The germline CDR1 and CDR2 sequences are MNHEY and SVGEGT. This CDR3 has 17 amino acids. V shed 0 bases and J shed 1 base, with 12 bases lying between them. As DNA, the CDR3 is TGTGCCAGCAGTTACTCCCCCGGACTAATGAACACCGGGGAGCTGTTTTTT. It codes for CASSYSPGLMNTGELFF.

There are a few counts of this clonotype. The rearrangement joins TRBV6-2 or TRBV6-3 to TRBJ2-1, with D possibly TRBD1 on 6 matching bases. The CDR3 is 11 amino acids. The V end lost 1 base, the J end lost 12 bases, and 7 bases lay between the germline ends. CDR1 MNHEY and CDR2 SVGEGT come from the germline V gene. The CDR3 coding sequence is TGTGCCAGCAGTTACTGGGGGCGGCAGTTCTTC. Protein product: CASSYWGRQFF.

The table lists this clonotype with a few counts. This chain connects TRBV23-1 to TRBJ2-1; tentatively, D is TRBD2 (5 bases). TRBV23-1 is known as an ORF, though its function is uncertain. The V end lost 2 bases, the J end lost 8 bases, and 16 bases lay between the germline ends. The CDR3 sequence is 15 residues long. CDR3 nucleotides: TGCGCCAGCAGTCAACCGGTGGGAGTTTTCCATGAGCAGTTCTTC. This translates into CASSQPVGVFHEQFF.

In this sample, this clonotype turned up a few times. The rearrangement joins TRBV10-2 to TRBJ1-1; D possibly corresponds to TRBD1 (5 bases). The CDR3 loop spans 14 amino acids. Germline lookup yields CDR1 WSHSY and CDR2 SAAADI. V was cut by 6 bases and J by 3 bases, with 14 bases left in between. The CDR3, as DNA: TGCGCCAGCAGCGAAGGGGCGCGGTACACTGAAGCTTTCTTT. Residues: CASSEGARYTEAFF.

The sample holds a few counts of this clonotype. The genes are TRBV5-8 and TRBJ2-2; 10 bases are a match to TRBD1. The CDR3 consists of 14 residues. Trimming at V came to 7 bases and at J to 6 bases, leaving 6 bases not matched to a gene. CDR1 and CDR2 (germline): SGHTS, YDEGEE. The chain's CDR3 is CASLPGQGPGELFF. The CDR3 coding sequence is TGTGCCAGCCTTCCGGGACAGGGGCCCGGGGAGCTGTTTTTT. The complete variable domain, with remaining parts taken from reference TRBV5-8 and TRBJ2-2, reads EAGVTQSPTHLIKTRGQQATLRCSPISGHTSVYWYQQALGLGLQFLLWYDEGEERNRGNFPPRFSGRQFPNYSSELNVNALELEDSALYLCASLPGQGPGELFFGEGSRLTVL.

V usage is TRBV29-1 and J usage is TRBJ2-3; D is perhaps TRBD2 (6 bases). This CDR3 comprises 13 residues. Trimming removed 3 bases from V and 5 bases from J, with 12 bases in between. The germline V gene encodes CDR1 SQVTM and CDR2 ANQGSEA. DNA for the CDR3: TGCAGCGTTGATGCGGGGCCGAGAGATACGCAGTATTTT. Amino acid sequence: CSVDAGPRDTQYF.

Only a few counts were recorded for this clonotype. V is TRBV29-1 and J is TRBJ1-2, with TRBD1 as a possible D gene (5 bases). The V gene's germline CDR1 is SQVTM and CDR2 ANQGSEA. The V gene lost 1 base and the J gene lost 4 bases, with 16 bases spanning the gap. The CDR3 is 15 residues long. For the CDR3, the DNA is TGCAGCGTTGAAGGGGTTGGGATGGGGCTCTATGGCTACACCTTC. Amino acid sequence: CSVEGVGMGLYGYTF.

This clonotype was seen a few times. This chain uses TRBV9 with TRBJ1-3; tentative D call: TRBD1 (6 bases). Germline V gives CDR1 SGDLS, CDR2 YYNGEE. The CDR3 is 15 amino acids. Trimming left V 6 bases short and J 6 bases short, with 19 bases between. CDR3 region: CASTRYRDTPNTIYF. The CDR3 bases are TGTGCCAGCACCCGTTACCGGGACACCCCAAACACCATATATTTT. The whole variable domain, remainder taken from reference TRBV9 and TRBJ1-3, is DSGVTQTPKHLITATGQRVTLRCSPRSGDLSVYWYQQSLDQGLQFLIQYYNGEERAKGNILERFSAQQFPDLHSELNLSSLELGDSALYFCASTRYRDTPNTIYFGEGSWLTVV.

The chain carries TRBV4-3 and TRBJ1-2; possibly TRBD1 for D (6 bases). The CDR3 covers 14 residues. Trimming pared 4 bases from V and 4 bases from J, leaving 13 bases between. Germline V lookup: CDR1 LGHNA, CDR2 YSLEER. The CDR3 spells CASSLTGHPYGYTF. CDR3 bases: TGCGCCAGCAGCCTGACAGGCCACCCCTATGGCTACACCTTC.

This clonotype was counted between two and nine times. This chain uses TRBV5-1 with TRBJ2-3; TRBD1 agrees at 8 bases. The V and J ends lost 0 bases and 0 bases, in that order; junction bases with no gene match: 3. This CDR3 comprises 16 residues. CDR1 SGHRS and CDR2 YFSETQ come from the germline V gene. CDR3 in DNA: TGCGCCAGCAGCTTGGGGCAGGGGGCTAGCACAGATACGCAGTATTTT. Translated, it gives CASSLGQGASTDTQYF.

The rearrangement joins TRBV7-9 to TRBJ1-6; D might be TRBD1 (5 bases). This CDR3 spans 17 amino acids. The germline V gene has CDR1 SEHNR and CDR2 FQNEAQ (reference sequence). The V and J ends lost 1 base and 7 bases respectively, with 17 bases between them. CDR3 in amino acids: CASSLGIRGQGNSPLHF. CDR3 coding DNA: TGTGCCAGCAGCTTAGGTATAAGGGGCCAGGGAAATTCACCCCTCCACTTT. The whole variable domain, filled in from reference TRBV7-9 and TRBJ1-6, reads DTGVSQNPRHKITKRGQNVTFRCDPISEHNRLYWYRQTLGQGPEFLTYFQNEAQLEKSRLLSDRFSAERPKGSFSTLEIQRTEQGDSAMYLCASSLGIRGQGNSPLHFGNGTRLTVT.